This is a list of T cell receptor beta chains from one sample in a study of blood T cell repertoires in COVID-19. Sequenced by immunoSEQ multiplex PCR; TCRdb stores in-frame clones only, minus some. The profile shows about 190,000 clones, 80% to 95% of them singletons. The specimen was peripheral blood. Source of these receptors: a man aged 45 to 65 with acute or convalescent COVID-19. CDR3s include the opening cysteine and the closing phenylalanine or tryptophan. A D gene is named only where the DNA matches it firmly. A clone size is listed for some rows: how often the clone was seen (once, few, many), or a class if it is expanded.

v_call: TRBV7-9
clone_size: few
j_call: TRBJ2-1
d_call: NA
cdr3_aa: CATELPEASKDEQFF
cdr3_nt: TGTGCCACCGAGCTGCCGGAGGCTTCTAAAGATGAGCAGTTCTTC

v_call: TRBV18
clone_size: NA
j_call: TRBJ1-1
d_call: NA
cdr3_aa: CASSPGREVAWTEAFF
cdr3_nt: TGTGCCAGCTCACCGGGGAGGGAGGTTGCGTGGACTGAAGCTTTCTTT

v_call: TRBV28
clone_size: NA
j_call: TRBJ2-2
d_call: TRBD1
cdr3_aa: CASKPMGQGFAGELFF
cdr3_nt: TGTGCCAGCAAACCGATGGGACAGGGGTTCGCCGGGGAGCTGTTTTTT

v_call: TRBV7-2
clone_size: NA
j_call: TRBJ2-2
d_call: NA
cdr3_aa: CASNQRGDTTPAELFF
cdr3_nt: TGTGCCAGCAACCAGAGAGGGGACACAACACCGGCCGAGCTGTTTTTT

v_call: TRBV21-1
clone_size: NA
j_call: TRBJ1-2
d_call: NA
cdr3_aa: CASSKERGWGGYTF
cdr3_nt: TGTGCCAGCAGCAAAGAGCGGGGGTGGGGTGGCTACACCTTC

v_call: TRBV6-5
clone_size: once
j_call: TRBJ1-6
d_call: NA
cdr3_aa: CASRTADSPLHF
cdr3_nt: TGTGCCAGCAGGACAGCAGATTCACCCCTCCACTTT

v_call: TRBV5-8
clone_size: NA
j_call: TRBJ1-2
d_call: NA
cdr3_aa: CASSPRGTNYGYTF
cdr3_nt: TGTGCCAGCAGCCCCCGGGGGACTAACTATGGCTACACCTTC

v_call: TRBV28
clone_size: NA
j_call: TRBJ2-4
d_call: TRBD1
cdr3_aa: CASSQTDRGKNIQYF
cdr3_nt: TGTGCCAGCAGCCAAACCGACAGGGGAAAAAACATTCAGTACTTC

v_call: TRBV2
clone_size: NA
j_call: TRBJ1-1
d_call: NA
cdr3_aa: CASSEQGSDTEAFF
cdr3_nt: TGTGCCAGCAGTGAACAGGGAAGTGACACTGAAGCTTTCTTT

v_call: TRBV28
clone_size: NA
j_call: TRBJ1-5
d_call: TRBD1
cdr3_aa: CASSSDREVNQPQHF
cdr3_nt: TGTGCCAGCAGCTCCGACAGGGAGGTTAATCAGCCCCAGCATTTT

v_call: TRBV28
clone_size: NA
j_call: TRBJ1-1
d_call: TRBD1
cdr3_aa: CASSLPLDRAEAFF
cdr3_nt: TGTGCCAGCAGTTTACCCTTGGACAGGGCTGAAGCTTTCTTT

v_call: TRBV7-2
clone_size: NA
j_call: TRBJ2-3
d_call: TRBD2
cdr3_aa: CASSLGNSGGADTQYF
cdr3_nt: TGTGCCAGCAGCTTAGGAAATAGCGGGGGTGCAGATACGCAGTATTTT

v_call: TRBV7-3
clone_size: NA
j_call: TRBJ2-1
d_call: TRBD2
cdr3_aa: CASSFGSGRALANEQFF
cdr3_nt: TGTGCCAGCAGCTTTGGGAGCGGGAGAGCCCTCGCCAATGAGCAGTTCTTC

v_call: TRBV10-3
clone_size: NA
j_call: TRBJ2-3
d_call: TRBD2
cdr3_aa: CAISEWTSGTDTQYF
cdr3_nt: TGTGCCATCAGTGAGTGGACTAGCGGCACAGATACGCAGTATTTT

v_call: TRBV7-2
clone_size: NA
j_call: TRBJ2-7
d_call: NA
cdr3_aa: CASSLGLKSYEQYF
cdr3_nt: TGTGCCAGCAGCCTCGGACTGAAATCCTACGAGCAGTACTTC

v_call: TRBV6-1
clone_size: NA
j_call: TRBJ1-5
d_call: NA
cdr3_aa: CASSEVQPNQPQHF
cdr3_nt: TGTGCCAGCAGTGAGGTACAGCCGAATCAGCCCCAGCATTTT

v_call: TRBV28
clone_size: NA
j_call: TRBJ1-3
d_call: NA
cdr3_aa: CASSPEAWGQIGNTIYF
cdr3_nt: TGTGCCAGCAGTCCGGAGGCGTGGGGGCAAATTGGAAACACCATATATTTT

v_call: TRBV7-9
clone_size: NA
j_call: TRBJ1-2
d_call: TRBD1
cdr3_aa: CASSLGGTVYGYTF
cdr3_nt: TGTGCCAGCAGCTTAGGGGGGACAGTCTATGGCTACACCTTC

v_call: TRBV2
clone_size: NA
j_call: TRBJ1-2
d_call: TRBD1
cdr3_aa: CASNGQGEEGYTF
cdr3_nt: TGTGCCAGCAACGGACAGGGTGAAGAGGGCTACACCTTC

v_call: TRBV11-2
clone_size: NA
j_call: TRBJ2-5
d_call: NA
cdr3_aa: CASSLDARETQYF
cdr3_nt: TGTGCCAGCAGCTTAGACGCGCGAGAGACCCAGTACTTC

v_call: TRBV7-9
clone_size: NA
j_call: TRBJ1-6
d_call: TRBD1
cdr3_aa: CASSLGDRYNSPLHF
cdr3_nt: TGTGCCAGCAGCTTGGGGGACAGATATAATTCACCCCTCCACTTT

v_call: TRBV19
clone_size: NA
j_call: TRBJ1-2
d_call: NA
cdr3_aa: CASSVAGTALYGYTF
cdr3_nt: TGTGCCAGTAGCGTCGCGGGTACCGCACTATATGGCTACACCTTC

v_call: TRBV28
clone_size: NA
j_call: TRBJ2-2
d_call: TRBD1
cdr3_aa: CASSLAGTGYSIRNTGELFF
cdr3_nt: TGTGCCAGCAGTTTAGCTGGGACAGGCTATTCAATAAGGAACACCGGGGAGCTGTTTTTT

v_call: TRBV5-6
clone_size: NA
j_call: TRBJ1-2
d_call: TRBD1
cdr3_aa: CASSTRTGAYGYTF
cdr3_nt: TGTGCCAGCAGCACGAGGACAGGAGCCTATGGCTACACCTTC

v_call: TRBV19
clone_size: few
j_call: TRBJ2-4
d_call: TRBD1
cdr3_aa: CASSTIEDRGGYIQYF
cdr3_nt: TGTGCCAGTAGTACCATAGAGGACAGGGGGGGATACATTCAGTACTTC

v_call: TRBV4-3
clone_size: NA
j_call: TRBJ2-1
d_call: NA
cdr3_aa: CASSQDNSRYNEQFF
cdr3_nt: TGCGCCAGCAGCCAAGATAATTCTAGGTACAATGAGCAGTTCTTC

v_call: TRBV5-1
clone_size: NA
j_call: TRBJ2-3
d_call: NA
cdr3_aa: CASSPSPGTQYF
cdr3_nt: TGCGCCAGCAGCCCCTCGCCGGGTACGCAGTATTTT

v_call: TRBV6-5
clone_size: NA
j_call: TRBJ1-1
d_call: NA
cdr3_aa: CASTRQRMNTEAFF
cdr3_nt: TGTGCCAGCACCCGACAGAGAATGAACACTGAAGCTTTCTTT

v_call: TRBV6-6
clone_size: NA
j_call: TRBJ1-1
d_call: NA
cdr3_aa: CASSATDSAEAFF
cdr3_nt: TGTGCCAGCAGCGCCACGGACAGTGCTGAAGCTTTCTTT

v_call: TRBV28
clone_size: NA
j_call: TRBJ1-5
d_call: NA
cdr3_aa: CASSFRRTDNQPQHF
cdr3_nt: TGTGCCAGCAGTTTTAGGCGGACAGACAATCAGCCCCAGCATTTT

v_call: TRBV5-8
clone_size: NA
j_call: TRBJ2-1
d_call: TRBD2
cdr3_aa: CASSSGTRAGNEQFF
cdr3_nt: TGTGCCAGCAGCTCCGGGACTAGGGCGGGCAATGAGCAGTTCTTC

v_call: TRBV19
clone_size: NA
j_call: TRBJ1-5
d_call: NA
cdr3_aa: CASSIFWGPEDQPQHF
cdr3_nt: TGTGCCAGTAGTATATTCTGGGGGCCCGAGGATCAGCCCCAGCATTTT

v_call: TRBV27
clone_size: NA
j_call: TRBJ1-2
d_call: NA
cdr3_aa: CASSLPPLARVGGGYTF
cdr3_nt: TGTGCCAGCAGTTTACCCCCCTTAGCCAGGGTGGGTGGCGGCTACACCTTC

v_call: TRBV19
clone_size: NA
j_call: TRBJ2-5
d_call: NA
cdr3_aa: CASSLRTDRQETQYF
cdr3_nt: TGTGCCAGTAGTCTCCGGACAGATCGACAAGAGACCCAGTACTTC

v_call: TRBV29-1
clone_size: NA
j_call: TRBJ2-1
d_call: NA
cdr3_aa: CSVLDWEQFF
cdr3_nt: TGCAGCGTTTTAGACTGGGAGCAGTTCTTC

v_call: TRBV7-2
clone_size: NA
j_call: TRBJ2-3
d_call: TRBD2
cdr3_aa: CASSYIAGGLTDTQYF
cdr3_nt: TGTGCCAGCAGCTATATAGCGGGGGGACTCACAGATACGCAGTATTTT

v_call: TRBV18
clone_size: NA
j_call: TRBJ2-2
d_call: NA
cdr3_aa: CASSLQGRELFF
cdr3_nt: TGTGCCAGCTCTCTACAGGGCCGGGAGCTGTTTTTT

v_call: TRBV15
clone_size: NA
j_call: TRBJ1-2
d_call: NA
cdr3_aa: CATSWGGSTLYGYTF
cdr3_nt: TGTGCCACCAGTTGGGGCGGATCCACCCTATATGGCTACACCTTC

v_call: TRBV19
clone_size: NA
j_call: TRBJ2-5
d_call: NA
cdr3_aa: CASSIVHTQETQYF
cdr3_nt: TGTGCCAGTAGTATAGTTCACACCCAAGAGACCCAGTACTTC

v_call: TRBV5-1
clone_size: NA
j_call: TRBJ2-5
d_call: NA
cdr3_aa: CASSTGQGRGVETQYF
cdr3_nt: TGCGCCAGCAGCACGGGGCAGGGCAGGGGAGTAGAGACCCAGTACTTC

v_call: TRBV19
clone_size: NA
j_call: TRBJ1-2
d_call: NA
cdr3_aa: CASSIDRITLHGYTF
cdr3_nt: TGTGCCAGTAGTATAGATCGGATCACACTACATGGCTACACCTTC

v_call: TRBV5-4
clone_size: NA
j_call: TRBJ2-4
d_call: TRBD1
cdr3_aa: CASSFQGARDKNIQYF
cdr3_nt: TGTGCCAGCAGCTTCCAGGGGGCAAGGGACAAAAACATTCAGTACTTC

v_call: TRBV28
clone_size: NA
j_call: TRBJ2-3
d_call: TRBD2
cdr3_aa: CASSPSRLAGMEDTQYF
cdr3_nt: TGTGCCAGCAGCCCTTCCCGACTAGCGGGAATGGAAGATACGCAGTATTTT

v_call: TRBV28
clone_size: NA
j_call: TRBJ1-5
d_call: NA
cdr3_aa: CASSSGTSSNQPQHF
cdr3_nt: TGTGCCAGCAGTTCCGGGACATCCAGCAATCAGCCCCAGCATTTT

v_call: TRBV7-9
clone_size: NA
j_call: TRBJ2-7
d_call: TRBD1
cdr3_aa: CASSPGDRSYEQYF
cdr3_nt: TGTGCCAGCAGCCCAGGGGACAGATCCTACGAGCAGTACTTC

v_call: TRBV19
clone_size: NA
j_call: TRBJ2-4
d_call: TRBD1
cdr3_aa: CASSFAIRDRDNIQYF
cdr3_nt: TGTGCCAGTAGCTTTGCTATCCGGGACAGGGACAACATTCAGTACTTC

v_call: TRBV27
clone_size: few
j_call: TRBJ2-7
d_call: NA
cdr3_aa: CASSVTGPHEQYF
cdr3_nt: TGTGCCAGCAGTGTGACAGGTCCGCACGAGCAGTACTTC

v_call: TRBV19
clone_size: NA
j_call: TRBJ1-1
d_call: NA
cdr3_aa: CASSLGGLGTEAFF
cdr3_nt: TGTGCCAGTAGCCTTGGGGGCTTGGGCACTGAAGCTTTCTTT

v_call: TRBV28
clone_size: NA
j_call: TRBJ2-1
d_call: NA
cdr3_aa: CASSGSTILLFF
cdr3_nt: TGTGCCAGCAGTGGCTCTACTATTTTATTGTTCTTC

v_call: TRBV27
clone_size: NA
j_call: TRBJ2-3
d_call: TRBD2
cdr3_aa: CASSPQAGISTDTQYF
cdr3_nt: TGTGCCAGCAGTCCCCAAGCGGGGATTAGCACAGATACGCAGTATTTT

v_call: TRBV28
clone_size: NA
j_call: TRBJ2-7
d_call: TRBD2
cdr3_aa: CASSLETGTSESYEQYF
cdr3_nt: TGTGCCAGCAGTTTAGAGACCGGGACTAGCGAATCCTACGAGCAGTACTTC

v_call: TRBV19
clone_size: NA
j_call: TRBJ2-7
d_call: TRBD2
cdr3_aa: CASSRAGTSREQYF
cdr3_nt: TGTGCCAGTAGTCGAGCGGGGACTAGCAGAGAGCAGTACTTC

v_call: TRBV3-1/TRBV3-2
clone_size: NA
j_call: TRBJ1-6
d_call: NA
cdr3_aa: CASSPASSYNSPLHF
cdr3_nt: TGTGCCAGCAGTCCAGCTAGCTCCTATAATTCACCCCTCCACTTT

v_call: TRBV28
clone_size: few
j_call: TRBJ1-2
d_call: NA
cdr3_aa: CASSFGQNYGYTF
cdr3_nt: TGTGCCAGCAGTTTTGGGCAGAACTATGGCTACACCTTC

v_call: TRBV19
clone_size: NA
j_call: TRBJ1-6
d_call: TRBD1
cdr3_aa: CASRPDRGRGSPLHF
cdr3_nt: TGTGCCAGTAGGCCAGACAGGGGGCGCGGTTCACCCCTCCACTTT